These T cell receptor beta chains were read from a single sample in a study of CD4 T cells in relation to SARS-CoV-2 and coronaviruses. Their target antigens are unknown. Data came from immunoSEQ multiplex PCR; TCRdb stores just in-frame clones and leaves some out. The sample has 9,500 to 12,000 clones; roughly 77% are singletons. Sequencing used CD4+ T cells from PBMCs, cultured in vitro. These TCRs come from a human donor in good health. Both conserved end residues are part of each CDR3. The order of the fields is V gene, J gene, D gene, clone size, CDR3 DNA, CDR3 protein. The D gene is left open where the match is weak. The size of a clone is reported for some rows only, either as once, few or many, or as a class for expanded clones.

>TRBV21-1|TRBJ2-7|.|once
TGTGCCAGCATCGAAGACCGGGACAGACTACCTCTCTCCTACGAGCAGTACTTC
CASIEDRDRLPLSYEQYF
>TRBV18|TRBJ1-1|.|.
TGTGCCAGCTCACTCAACAGGGCGGTGAACACTGAAGCTTTCTTT
CASSLNRAVNTEAFF
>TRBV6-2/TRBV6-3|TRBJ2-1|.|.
TGTGCCAGCAGTTACTCGAGGGATAGACTACCCGGATCCTACAATGAGCAGTTCTTC
CASSYSRDRLPGSYNEQFF
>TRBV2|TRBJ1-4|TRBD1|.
TGTGCCAGCAGTGGATTACAGGGGGCGAATGAAAAACTGTTTTTT
CASSGLQGANEKLFF
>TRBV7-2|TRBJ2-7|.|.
TGTGCCAGCAGCTTGACTAGCTCCTACGAGCAGTACTTC
CASSLTSSYEQYF
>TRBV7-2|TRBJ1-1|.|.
TGTGCCAGCAGTTCTGTGTGGGGAGAAGCTTTCTTT
CASSSVWGEAFF
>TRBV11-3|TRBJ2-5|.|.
TGTGCCAGCAGCCAGGGGGGGCCCCGAGGGACCCAGTACTTC
CASSQGGPRGTQYF
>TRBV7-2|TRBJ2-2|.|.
TGTGCCAGCAGCCCGACCCGGGCCTCGACCGGGGAGCTGTTTTTT
CASSPTRASTGELFF
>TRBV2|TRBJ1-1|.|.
TGTGCCAGCGTCGGTCAGTCGGGCACTGAAGCTTTCTTT
CASVGQSGTEAFF
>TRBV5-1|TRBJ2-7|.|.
TGCGCCAGCAGCCCGGTAGGGGGTGCCTACGAGCAGTACTTC
CASSPVGGAYEQYF
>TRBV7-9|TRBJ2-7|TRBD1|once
TGTGCCAGCCGGGGCAGGGGGCATTCCTACGAGCAGTACTTC
CASRGRGHSYEQYF
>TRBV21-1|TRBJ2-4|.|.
TGTGCCAGCAGCAAATCCGGGACAGAAGAGGCCAAAAACATTCAGTACTTC
CASSKSGTEEAKNIQYF
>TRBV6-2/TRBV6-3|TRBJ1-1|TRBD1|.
TGTGCCAGCAGTGATGGACAGGGGCGAACTGAAGCTTTCTTT
CASSDGQGRTEAFF
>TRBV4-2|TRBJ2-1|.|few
TGTGCCAGCAGCGACGGGGGCCGGGGCAATGAGCAGTTCTTC
CASSDGGRGNEQFF
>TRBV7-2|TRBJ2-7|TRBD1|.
TGTGCCAGCAGGCCGGGACAGAGCTCCTACGAGCAGTACTTC
CASRPGQSSYEQYF
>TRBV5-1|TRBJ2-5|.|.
TGCGCCAGCAGCTTGGAGGCGGGCATTCAAGAGACCCAGTACTTC
CASSLEAGIQETQYF
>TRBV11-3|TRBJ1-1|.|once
TGTGCCAGCAGCGTCACTGGGGATATCACTGAAGCTTTCTTT
CASSVTGDITEAFF
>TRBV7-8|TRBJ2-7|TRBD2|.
TGTGCCAGCAGCTTAGAACTAGCGGGAGGTTCCGAGCAGTACTTC
CASSLELAGGSEQYF
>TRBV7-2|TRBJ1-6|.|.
TGTGCCAGCAGCTTAAGGCAGCAATCACCCCTCCACTTT
CASSLRQQSPLHF
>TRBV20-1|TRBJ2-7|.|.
TGCAGTGGCGCCCTAGCGTCCGAGCAGTACTTC
CSGALASEQYF
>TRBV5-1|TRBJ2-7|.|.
TGCGCCAGCAGCCCCTCGGGGGATAGCTCCTACGAGCAGTACTTC
CASSPSGDSSYEQYF
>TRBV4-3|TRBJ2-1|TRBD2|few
TGCGCCAGCAGCCATAGCGGGGGGGTGAAGTTCTTC
CASSHSGGVKFF
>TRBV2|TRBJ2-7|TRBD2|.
TGTGCCAGCAGTGTGCGGGGGGACGGCGAGCAGTACTTC
CASSVRGDGEQYF
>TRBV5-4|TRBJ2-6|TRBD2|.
TGTGCCAGCAGCTTGGTTCTAGCGGGAGGGCCTATCCCGGGGGCCAACGTCCTGACTTTC
CASSLVLAGGPIPGANVLTF
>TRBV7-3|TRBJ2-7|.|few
TGTGCCAGCAGCCATAGGGCTAGCCTTTCCTACGAGCAGTACTTC
CASSHRASLSYEQYF
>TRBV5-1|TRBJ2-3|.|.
TGCGCCAGCTCTGGGTCCCTTCACACAGATACGCAGTATTTT
CASSGSLHTDTQYF
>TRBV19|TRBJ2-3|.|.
TGTGCCAGTATTAAAGGGGATGCTAGCACAGATACGCAGTATTTT
CASIKGDASTDTQYF
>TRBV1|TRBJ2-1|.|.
TGCACCAGCAGCCAGACCTCTAGCGGGCAGTACAATGAGCAGTTCTTC
CTSSQTSSGQYNEQFF
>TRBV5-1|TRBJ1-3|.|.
TGCGCCAGCAGCGTATCCGGGACATCTGGAAACACCATATATTTT
CASSVSGTSGNTIYF
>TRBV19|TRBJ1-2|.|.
TGTGCCAGTAGCTGGCAGGACAGCAACTATGGCTACACCTTC
CASSWQDSNYGYTF
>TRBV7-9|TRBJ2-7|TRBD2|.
TGTGCCAGCAGCTTAGGTAGAAGCGGGGGGGACGAGCAGTACTTC
CASSLGRSGGDEQYF
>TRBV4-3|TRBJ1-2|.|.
TGCGCCAGCAGCCAAGATCAAGGGATGTATGGCTACACCTTC
CASSQDQGMYGYTF
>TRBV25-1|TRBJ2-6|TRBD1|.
TGTGCCAGCAGTTTCAGGGGGGGGGCCAACGTCCTGACTTTC
CASSFRGGANVLTF
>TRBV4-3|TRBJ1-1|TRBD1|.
TGCGCCAGCAGCCGCGACAGGGGCTCTGAAGCTTTCTTT
CASSRDRGSEAFF
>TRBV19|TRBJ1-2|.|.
TGTGCCAGTAGTATTGGTCCCTATGGCTACACCTTC
CASSIGPYGYTF
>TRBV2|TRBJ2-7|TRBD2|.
TGTGCCAGCAGTTCCCAGGGTAGCGGGAGATCCGAGCAGTACTTC
CASSSQGSGRSEQYF
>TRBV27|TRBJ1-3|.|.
TGTGCCAGCAGTAGCGGGGCCTATGGAAACACCATATATTTT
CASSSGAYGNTIYF
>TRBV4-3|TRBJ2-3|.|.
TGCGCCAGCAGCCAAGAGACTGGCTGGGATACGCAGTATTTT
CASSQETGWDTQYF
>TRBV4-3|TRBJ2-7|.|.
TGCGCCGGAACCCACGGGTTCTCCTACGAGCAGTACTTC
CAGTHGFSYEQYF
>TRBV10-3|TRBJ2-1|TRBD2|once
TGTGCCATCAGTGAGTCGGCAGGGGCGCCGGGTAGCGGGAGGTCCCAGAGCTACAATGAGCAGTTCTTC
CAISESAGAPGSGRSQSYNEQFF
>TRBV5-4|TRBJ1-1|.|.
TGTGCCAGCAGCTTGGGAGTCACAGCGAACACTGAAGCTTTCTTT
CASSLGVTANTEAFF
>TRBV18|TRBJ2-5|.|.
TGTGCCAGCTCACCACCGAATTCCGAGACCCAGTACTTC
CASSPPNSETQYF
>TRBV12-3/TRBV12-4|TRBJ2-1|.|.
TGTGCCAGCAGTTCGGGCCTCGGTGAGCAGTTCTTC
CASSSGLGEQFF
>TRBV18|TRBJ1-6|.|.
TGTGCCAGCTCACCCGGTATCAACTTTGGCAATTCACCCCTCCACTTT
CASSPGINFGNSPLHF
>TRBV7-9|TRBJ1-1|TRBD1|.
TGTGCCAGCAGCTCGACAGGGGGGGGTTTGAACACTGAAGCTTTCTTT
CASSSTGGGLNTEAFF
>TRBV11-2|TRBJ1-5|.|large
TGTGCCAGCAGCTTGGGGGGCGGCCTGGGGCAGCCCCAGCATTTT
CASSLGGGLGQPQHF
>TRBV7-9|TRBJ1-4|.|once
TGTGCCAGCAGCTTACATGGGACGGATAATGAAAAACTGTTTTTT
CASSLHGTDNEKLFF
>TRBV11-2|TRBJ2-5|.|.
TGTGCCAGCAGTTTAGCAGTTCGGGAGACCCAGTACTTC
CASSLAVRETQYF
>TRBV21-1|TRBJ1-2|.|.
TGTGCCAGCAGCAAACCAACAGGATTCTATGGCTACACCTTC
CASSKPTGFYGYTF